This TCR beta chain comes out of a study of blood T cell repertoires in COVID-19. The wider study: Researchers got acute and convalescent COVID-19 samples from the United States, Italy and Spain.

The CDR3 sequence is 16 residues long. The V and J ends lost 4 bases and 3 bases, in that order; junction bases with no gene match: 10. CDR1 and CDR2 from the germline V gene are MDHEN and SYDVKM. Original analysis: Amplifying reference gene primers gave estimates of nucleated cell counts. Clones were read by immunoSEQ multiplex PCR, and TCRdb kept only the in-frame ones, dropping some. For V, J and clone size, that table is used; D and trimming come from the DNA. The table lists 150,000 to 180,000 clones, around 84% of them singletons. This clone was counted a single time. Sequenced: peripheral blood. The chain is built from TRBV28 and TRBJ1-2; the match to TRBD1 covers 8 bases. This TCR came from a woman in her forties or fifties with acute or convalescent COVID-19. The CDR3: CASSSLGTGGDYGYTF. For the CDR3, the DNA is TGTGCCAGCAGTTCCCTAGGGACAGGTGGGGACTATGGCTACACCTTC.